Given below is one T cell receptor beta chain in context. In the study's own analysis: For nucleated cells, counts were estimated from reference gene primer amplification. The table came from immunoSEQ multiplex PCR; TCRdb's copy has only in-frame clones and leaves some out. D and trimming were read from the DNA, whereas the V and J calls and clone size are those reported in that table. Of 99,000 or so clones in the sample, 65% to 90% were seen once. The V gene's germline CDR1 is SEHNR and CDR2 FQNEAQ (reference sequence). V lost 3 bases and J 8 bases, leaving 8 bases between the germline ends. The CDR3 covers 12 residues. These data originate in a study of blood T cell repertoires in COVID-19.

The sample taken for sequencing was peripheral blood. The receptor's source is a man older than 75 with acute or convalescent COVID-19. The J gene is TRBJ1-3, the V gene TRBV7-9; tentative D call: TRBD1 (6 bases). The CDR3: CASSFPGDTIYF. In DNA, the CDR3 is TGTGCCAGCAGCTTTCCAGGGGACACCATATATTTT.